This T cell receptor beta chain was documented in a study of blood T cell repertoires in COVID-19. Study-wide context: PBMCs, B-cell-depleted T cells, or T cells were the source of the cDNA or gDNA that made up the material.

The protocol was immunoSEQ multiplex PCR, while the TCRdb copy is restricted to in-frame clones and leaves out a portion. The sample holds 200,000 to 250,000 clones, about 91% seen once. The CDR3 is 12 residues long. V lost 3 bases and J 9 bases, leaving 9 bases between the germline ends. Living in under 30 US areas, the participants were between roughly 18 and 90 years of age. Each participant's cohort was designated according to participant-reported clinical history. This TCR was recovered from a man younger than 35 with acute COVID-19. J is TRBJ2-1 and V is TRBV12-3 or TRBV12-4; D unresolved. Source material: PBMCs or T cells enriched from blood (not recorded which). CDR3 nucleotides: TGTGCCAGCAGTTTCACTGGTGGTGAGCAGTTCTTC. Amino acid sequence: CASSFTGGEQFF.